The 22 T cell receptor beta chains listed next were all sequenced from one sample in a study of T cells in tumors and immune-related adverse events. TCRdb's table, derived via immunoSEQ multiplex PCR, lists solely in-frame clones and lacks some. The repertoire consists of about 11,000 clones, with approximately 90% occurring once and the leading ten covering around 1.5%. Sequencing was performed on lymph node tissue, taken from a patient treated with anti-PD-1 therapy. The receptors were gathered from a female donor with metastatic renal cell carcinoma.

This chain joins TRBV2 and TRBJ1-5; D perhaps matches TRBD1 (6 bases). This CDR3 is 12 amino acids long. Trimming stripped 7 bases from V and 5 bases from J, with 9 bases between. Germline V gene sequence: CDR1 SNHLY, CDR2 FYNNEI. The CDR3, as DNA: TGTGCCAGCACAGGGGCGGATCAGCCCCAGCATTTT. The encoded protein is CASTGADQPQHF.

The V call is TRBV19, the J call TRBJ1-5; D unresolved. This CDR3 has 15 amino acids. Germline loops: CDR1 LNHDA, CDR2 SQIVND (reference sequence). V lost 1 base, J lost 0 bases, and 7 bases lay in between. The CDR3 region has the DNA TGTGCCAGTAGTATAGGGTACGGTAGCAATCAGCCCCAGCATTTT. Its protein is CASSIGYGSNQPQHF. Filled out from reference TRBV19 and TRBJ1-5, the complete variable domain reads DGGITQSPKYLFRKEGQNVTLSCEQNLNHDAMYWYRQDPGQGLRLIYYSQIVNDFQKGDIAEGYSVSREKKESFPLTVTSAQKNPTAFYLCASSIGYGSNQPQHFGDGTRLSIL.

The chain is built from TRBV4-2 and TRBJ1-2, with D perhaps matching TRBD1 (6 bases). Trimming took off 0 bases at V and 7 bases at J, with 15 bases between the two ends. Germline V gene data show CDR1 as LGHNA and CDR2 as YNFKEQ. The length of the CDR3 is 15 residues. The CDR3 region has the DNA TGTGCCAGCAGCCAAGAAACGGGGGGCGCGGCTGGCTACACCTTC. Encoded protein: CASSQETGGAAGYTF.

A single count supports this clone. The CDR3 DNA follows: TGTGCCAGTAGCGAAACTAGGTACGAGCAGTACTTC. This codes for CASSETRYEQYF. V and J are TRBV19 and TRBJ2-7; perhaps TRBD2 as D (5 bases). V was trimmed by 6 bases and J by 4 bases, leaving 10 bases between them. The CDR3 consists of 12 residues. Germline V lookup: CDR1 LNHDA, CDR2 SQIVND (reference sequence).

V is TRBV6-5 and J is TRBJ2-5; 8 bases align to TRBD2. With V trimmed by 4 bases and J by 1 base, 5 bases remained unmatched. This CDR3 has 15 residues. Germline CDR1 reads MNHEY; CDR2 reads SVGAGI. CDR3 nucleotide sequence: TGTGCCAGCAGTTCCGCGGGAGGCCCCCAAGAGACCCAGTACTTC. It is translated as CASSSAGGPQETQYF.

The V and J genes are TRBV5-1 and TRBJ1-4, with TRBD1 identical over 7 bases. V trimming: 3 bases; J trimming: 0 bases; junction bases outside the gene matches: 5. The CDR3 is 16 residues long. Germline V gene sequence: CDR1 SGHRS, CDR2 YFSETQ. CDR3 region: CASSWRGQATNEKLFF. The CDR3 DNA reads as TGCGCCAGCAGCTGGAGAGGACAGGCAACTAATGAAAAACTGTTTTTT.

Only a few counts were recorded for this clone. V usage is TRBV14 and J usage is TRBJ1-2; 8 positions agree with TRBD1. The CDR3 totals 15 residues. The junction had 8 bases not matched to a gene; V was cut back by 6 bases and J by 2 bases. The V gene's germline CDR1 is SGHDN and CDR2 FVKESK. The CDR3 DNA follows: TGTGCCAGCAGTCCCCGGGACAGGCAGAACTATGGCTACACCTTC. As protein: CASSPRDRQNYGYTF.

The chain couples TRBV10-1 to TRBJ2-7; a possible D gene is TRBD1 (6 bases). V gave up 4 bases and J gave up 0 bases, with 7 bases separating them. From germline, CDR1 is WNHNN and CDR2 SYGVQD (reference sequence). The CDR3 is 13 amino acids. DNA of the CDR3: TGCGCCAGCAGTGGGGACAACTCCTACGAGCAGTACTTC. Its protein is CASSGDNSYEQYF.

This chain connects TRBV6-4 to TRBJ2-1, with 9 bases aligning to TRBD2. Trimming at V came to 11 bases and at J to 0 bases, leaving 17 bases not matched to a gene. The CDR3 has 18 residues. Germline V lookup: CDR1 MRHNA, CDR2 SNTAGT. As DNA, the CDR3 is TGTGCCGGACCGCTCGAAAGTAGCGGGAGCCCCTCCTACAATGAGCAGTTCTTC. Its protein product is CAGPLESSGSPSYNEQFF.

The J gene is TRBJ1-2, the V gene TRBV5-1, with D tentatively TRBD1 (5 bases). This CDR3 has 13 residues. V was shortened by 2 bases and J by 7 bases, with 12 bases between the two germline ends. Looked up from germline, CDR1 is SGHRS and CDR2 is YFSETQ. The CDR3 DNA sequence: TGCGCCAGCAGCTTACTACAGGCAGGTGGCTACACCTTC. Translated, it gives CASSLLQAGGYTF.

J is TRBJ2-3 and V is TRBV5-1; D gene uncertain. Germline V gene sequence: CDR1 SGHRS, CDR2 YFSETQ. This CDR3 has 14 amino acids. Between the trimmed V and J ends, which lost 0 bases and 3 bases, there was a span of 8 bases. CDR3 amino acids: CASSLDPGTDTQYF. CDR3 DNA sequence: TGCGCCAGCAGCTTGGACCCTGGGACAGATACGCAGTATTTT.

CDR3 bases: TGTGCCAGCTCACCACCGGTTTGGCAGGGTTTCCGAGAGACCCAGTACTTC. Encoded protein: CASSPPVWQGFRETQYF. The chain couples TRBV18 to TRBJ2-5, with D possibly TRBD1 on 5 matching bases. Germline CDR1 reads KGHSH; CDR2 reads LQKENI. V lost 0 bases and J lost 4, with 18 bases in between. The CDR3 is 17 residues long.

The gene calls are TRBV14 and TRBJ1-2; D is unclear. Trimming cost V 3 bases and J 4 bases, with 9 bases left between them. CDR3 length: 13 residues. The germline V gene has CDR1 SGHDN and CDR2 FVKESK. This CDR3 reads CASSHTGVYGYTF. The CDR3 DNA reads TGTGCCAGCAGCCATACGGGAGTCTATGGCTACACCTTC.

The chain has TRBV5-6 and TRBJ2-5; a weak D match, TRBD1 (5 bases). In germline, CDR1 is SGHDT, CDR2 YYEEEE. The length of the CDR3 is 15 residues. V was cut by 0 bases and J by 1 base, with 10 bases left in between. The CDR3 here is CASSLASQAQETQYF. CDR3 in DNA: TGTGCCAGCAGCTTGGCCTCACAGGCCCAAGAGACCCAGTACTTC.

The genes are TRBV11-3 and TRBJ2-1; a weak D match, TRBD1 (5 bases). This CDR3 has 15 amino acids. Per the germline V gene, CDR1 is SGHNT and CDR2 is YENEEA. Between the trimmed V and J ends, which lost 5 bases and 2 bases, there was a span of 13 bases. Written as DNA, the CDR3 is TGTGCCAGCAGCCCCCGGGCAGGGCCCTACAATGAGCAGTTCTTC. Protein sequence: CASSPRAGPYNEQFF.

The V and J genes are TRBV2 and TRBJ2-5; no reliable D call. V was pared by 6 bases and J by 4 bases, with 15 bases between. CDR1 and CDR2 from the germline V gene are SNHLY and FYNNEI. CDR3 length equals 14 residues. For the CDR3, the DNA is TGTGCCAGCAGAGAAAGGTCCGAGCGAGAGACCCAGTACTTC. It codes for CASRERSERETQYF.

This clone is a singleton in its sample. The chain joins TRBV19 to TRBJ1-1; D may be TRBD1 (6 bases). Germline V gives CDR1 LNHDA, CDR2 SQIVND (reference sequence). Trimming removed 7 bases from V and 7 bases from J, with 16 bases in between. CDR3 length: 13 residues. The CDR3 coding sequence is TGTGCCAGTATCCAACTCTCAGGGGATGAAGCTTTCTTT. Protein product: CASIQLSGDEAFF.

The chain links TRBV28 to TRBJ1-2, with D hard to call. The CDR3 is 14 residues long. Germline V lookup: CDR1 MDHEN, CDR2 SYDVKM. The V and J ends lost 7 bases and 2 bases respectively, with 14 bases between them. The CDR3: CASMSSQANYGYTF. Here the CDR3 DNA reads TGTGCCAGCATGTCCTCCCAGGCAAACTATGGCTACACCTTC.

The chain couples TRBV18 to TRBJ2-1; D is ambiguous. The CDR3 is 14 residues long. Germline CDR1 and CDR2: KGHSH and LQKENI. V was pared by 2 bases and J by 4 bases, with 9 bases between. The CDR3 sequence is CASSPSNEYNEQFF. In DNA, the CDR3 is TGTGCCAGCTCACCATCTAACGAGTACAATGAGCAGTTCTTC.

This chain links TRBV4-1 with TRBJ2-5, with TRBD2 as a possible D gene (5 bases). The V gene's germline CDR1 is MGHRA and CDR2 YSYEKL. With 2 bases removed from V and 5 bases from J, the gap between germline ends came to 15 bases. The CDR3 spans 15 residues. CDR3 sequence reads: CASSQLGLAWETQYF. The CDR3 region has the DNA TGCGCCAGCAGCCAACTTGGTCTAGCTTGGGAGACCCAGTACTTC.

This sequence joins TRBV6-4 and TRBJ2-1; TRBD2 agrees at 13 bases. Trimming cost V 0 bases and J 7 bases; bases outside gene matches: 3. This CDR3 has 16 residues. In germline, CDR1 is MRHNA, CDR2 SNTAGT. Written as DNA, the CDR3 is TGTGCCAGCAGTGACTCCGGGACTAGCGGGAAAAATGAGCAGTTCTTC. Translating it yields CASSDSGTSGKNEQFF.

The CDR3 protein is CASSKGDRVAFF. CDR3 bases: TGCGCCAGCAGTAAGGGGGACAGGGTTGCTTTCTTT. The chain has TRBV10-2 and TRBJ1-1, with 9 bases that match TRBD1. The V gene end was trimmed by 5 bases and the J gene end by 11 bases; junction bases not matched to a gene: 6. The CDR3 extends over 12 amino acids. Germline V lookup: CDR1 WSHSY, CDR2 SAAADI.